A selection of T cell receptor beta chains follows, all from one sample in a study of blood T cell repertoires in COVID-19. Assay: immunoSEQ multiplex PCR; the TCRdb copy retains only in-frame clones and omits some. The repertoire has about 200,000 clones, 70% to 90% of them found once; the top ten carry 1.2%. The sample was PBMCs or T cells enriched from blood (not recorded which). The receptors were sampled from a man under 40 who had recovered from COVID-19. Each CDR3 is given with its conserved first and last residue. Each record gives: D gene, J gene, V gene, clone size, CDR3 protein, CDR3 DNA. The D gene is left open where the match is weak. The size of a clone is reported for some rows only, either as once, few or many, or as a class for expanded clones.

>TRBD1|TRBJ1-4|TRBV4-3|-
CASSQGTGFSEKLFF
TGCGCCAGCAGCCAAGGGACAGGGTTCTCTGAAAAACTGTTTTTT
>TRBD2|TRBJ2-2|TRBV13|once
CASSPQSWKGLAGGVNTGELFF
TGTGCCAGCAGCCCGCAGTCCTGGAAGGGACTAGCGGGGGGGGTGAACACCGGGGAGCTGTTTTTT
>TRBD1|TRBJ1-6|TRBV19|-
CASSLTGNNSPLHF
TGTGCCAGTAGCCTGACAGGGAATAATTCACCCCTCCACTTT
>-|TRBJ2-3|TRBV9|-
CASSVIAGSDTQYF
TGTGCCAGCAGCGTTATCGCAGGGTCAGATACGCAGTATTTT
>-|TRBJ1-2|TRBV4-1|-
CASSSGGGANYGYTF
TGCGCCAGCAGCTCGGGGGGTGGGGCCAACTATGGCTACACCTTC
>TRBD2|TRBJ2-2|TRBV9|-
CASSVTSGGASTGELFF
TGTGCCAGCAGCGTCACTAGCGGGGGGGCAAGCACCGGGGAGCTGTTTTTT
>-|TRBJ2-5|TRBV4-1|-
CASSQLGTRKIETQYF
TGCGCCAGCAGCCAACTCGGGACAAGAAAGATTGAGACCCAGTACTTC
>TRBD2|TRBJ2-7|TRBV13|-
CASSKASGGTLSYEQYF
TGTGCCAGCAGCAAAGCTAGCGGGGGGACCCTCTCCTACGAGCAGTACTTC
>TRBD2|TRBJ2-1|TRBV5-6|once
CASSWGTSGDNEQFF
TGTGCCAGCAGCTGGGGGACTAGCGGGGACAATGAGCAGTTCTTC
>-|TRBJ2-1|TRBV28|-
CASSLELGQQFF
TGTGCCAGCAGTTTAGAACTGGGGCAACAGTTCTTC
>TRBD1|TRBJ2-1|TRBV11-1|-
CASSQDRVDNEQFF
TGTGCCAGCAGCCAAGACAGGGTTGACAATGAGCAGTTCTTC
>-|TRBJ2-3|TRBV11-2|-
CASSLFSDTQYF
TGTGCCAGCAGCTTATTCTCAGATACGCAGTATTTT
>-|TRBJ1-1|TRBV13|-
CASSNSQGSTEAFF
TGTGCCAGCAGCAACTCACAGGGTAGCACTGAAGCTTTCTTT
>-|TRBJ1-1|TRBV7-9|once
CASSLLQGNTEAFF
TGTGCCAGCAGCTTATTACAGGGAAACACTGAAGCTTTCTTT
>-|TRBJ2-2|TRBV6-5|-
CASSYSTRGAGELFF
TGTGCCAGCAGTTACTCGACTAGAGGGGCCGGGGAGCTGTTTTTT
>-|TRBJ2-5|TRBV7-8|-
CASSFDRLQETQYF
TGTGCCAGCAGCTTCGACAGGTTACAAGAGACCCAGTACTTC
>-|TRBJ1-4|TRBV4-3|-
CASSQDRGREKLFF
TGCGCCAGCAGCCAAGACAGGGGCAGGGAAAAACTGTTTTTT
>TRBD2|TRBJ2-3|TRBV4-3|-
CASASGDSHTDTQYF
TGCGCCAGCGCTAGCGGGGACTCCCACACAGATACGCAGTATTTT
>-|TRBJ2-2|TRBV28|-
CASSLLGGGTGELFF
TGTGCCAGCAGTTTGTTAGGGGGGGGCACCGGGGAGCTGTTTTTT
>TRBD1|TRBJ1-2|TRBV18|-
CASSPGQGGHYGYTF
TGTGCCAGCTCACCAGGACAGGGAGGGCACTATGGCTACACCTTC
>-|TRBJ1-3|TRBV27|-
CASSGDRGGNTIYF
TGTGCCAGCAGTGGAGATCGGGGTGGAAACACCATATATTTT
>TRBD1|TRBJ2-7|TRBV25-1|few
CASTAGGGLYEQYF
TGTGCCAGCACCGCAGGGGGCGGTTTATACGAGCAGTACTTC
>TRBD1|TRBJ1-3|TRBV6-5|-
CASKTGTLSGNTIYF
TGTGCCAGCAAGACAGGGACTCTCTCTGGAAACACCATATATTTT
>TRBD1|TRBJ1-2|TRBV4-3|-
CASGITGVGGYTF
TGCGCCAGCGGAATAACAGGGGTCGGAGGCTACACCTTC
>TRBD2|TRBJ2-7|TRBV6-2/TRBV6-3|few
CASSYSSGGPYEQYF
TGTGCCAGCAGTTACTCTAGCGGGGGGCCCTACGAGCAGTACTTC
>-|TRBJ1-2|TRBV5-6|-
CASSNNPFLGYTF
TGTGCCAGCAGCAACAATCCTTTTCTTGGCTACACCTTC
>TRBD1|TRBJ1-1|TRBV29-1|-
CSVEAGQGASAFF
TGCAGCGTTGAAGCGGGACAGGGGGCTTCTGCTTTCTTT
>TRBD1|TRBJ2-1|TRBV2|-
CASSERGGGSTNEQFF
TGTGCCAGCAGTGAAAGAGGGGGCGGTTCTACAAATGAGCAGTTCTTC
>-|TRBJ2-7|TRBV11-3|-
CASSPLGAYEQYF
TGTGCCAGCAGCCCCCTAGGGGCCTACGAGCAGTACTTC
>TRBD2|TRBJ2-7|TRBV10-2|-
CASSALMTSGSYEQYF
TGCGCCAGCAGTGCACTCATGACTAGCGGTTCCTACGAGCAGTACTTC
>-|TRBJ2-1|TRBV7-6|-
CASSLNELNNEQFF
TGTGCCAGCAGCTTAAACGAACTCAACAATGAGCAGTTCTTC
>TRBD1|TRBJ1-2|TRBV7-2|-
CASSLDRGLGYGYTF
TGTGCCAGCAGCTTGGACAGGGGGCTGGGGTATGGCTACACCTTC
>-|TRBJ2-1|TRBV3-1/TRBV3-2|-
CASSQVFRAAENEQFF
TGTGCCAGCAGCCAAGTATTTCGCGCGGCAGAAAATGAGCAGTTCTTC
>TRBD1|TRBJ2-5|TRBV3-1/TRBV3-2|-
CASSQGAHETQYF
TGTGCCAGCTCACAGGGGGCGCATGAGACCCAGTACTTC
>TRBD1|TRBJ1-1|TRBV29-1|-
CSVQRQGQDRNTEAFF
TGCAGCGTTCAGAGACAGGGGCAGGATCGGAACACTGAAGCTTTCTTT
>TRBD2|TRBJ2-7|TRBV5-1|-
CASSEREVKGEQYF
TGCGCCAGCAGTGAGCGGGAGGTAAAAGGGGAGCAGTACTTC
>TRBD1|TRBJ2-5|TRBV9|-
CASSSRDREPQETQYF
TGTGCCAGCAGCTCCCGGGACAGGGAACCTCAAGAGACCCAGTACTTC
>TRBD2|TRBJ2-1|TRBV5-1|-
CASSVGTSGTPYNEQFF
TGCGCCAGCAGCGTCGGGACTAGCGGGACCCCATACAATGAGCAGTTCTTC
>-|TRBJ1-2|TRBV6-5|-
CASSPLAAANYGYTF
TGTGCCAGCAGCCCCCTGGCTGCAGCTAACTATGGCTACACCTTC
>-|TRBJ2-7|TRBV29-1|-
CSVPSRDSYEQYF
TGCAGCGTCCCTTCGCGGGACTCCTACGAGCAGTACTTC
>-|TRBJ2-4|TRBV28|-
CASSSPDRLKNIQYF
TGTGCCAGCAGCTCCCCTGACAGGCTAAAAAACATTCAGTACTTC
>-|TRBJ2-2|TRBV27|few
CASSWGVGELFF
TGTGCCAGCAGTTGGGGGGTCGGGGAGCTGTTTTTT
>TRBD1|TRBJ2-1|TRBV4-1|-
CASSQPGQGAFEQFF
TGCGCCAGCAGCCAACCGGGACAGGGGGCATTTGAGCAGTTCTTC
>TRBD2|TRBJ2-3|TRBV30|-
CAWTSGGAIGYTQYF
TGTGCCTGGACCAGCGGGGGGGCTATCGGGTATACGCAGTATTTT
>-|TRBJ1-1|TRBV7-9|-
CASSLNSQGNTEAFF
TGTGCCAGCAGCTTAAACAGTCAAGGGAACACTGAAGCTTTCTTT
>-|TRBJ1-5|TRBV10-3|-
CAIWAGFNQPQHF
TGTGCCATCTGGGCAGGGTTCAATCAGCCCCAGCATTTT
>TRBD1|TRBJ2-1|TRBV3-1/TRBV3-2|-
CASSQDGGTGIQGEQFF
TGTGCCAGCAGCCAAGATGGTGGGACAGGGATACAGGGGGAGCAGTTCTTC
>TRBD1|TRBJ2-2|TRBV28|-
CASSVKRTGKDGELFF
TGTGCCAGCAGTGTTAAACGGACAGGGAAGGACGGGGAGCTGTTTTTT
>-|TRBJ1-6|TRBV19|-
CASRPLGGYNSPLHF
TGTGCCAGTAGACCCTTAGGGGGTTATAATTCACCCCTCCACTTT
>TRBD1|TRBJ2-1|TRBV2|-
CASSGKGTGGGNEQFF
TGTGCCAGCAGTGGAAAAGGGACAGGGGGCGGGAATGAGCAGTTCTTC
>TRBD2|TRBJ2-1|TRBV10-3|-
CAISESTTWGLAESSYNEQFF
TGTGCCATCAGTGAGTCGACGACCTGGGGACTAGCGGAGAGCTCCTACAATGAGCAGTTCTTC
>-|TRBJ2-2|TRBV5-3|-
CAITGGPYTGELFF
TGTGCCATTACGGGGGGCCCTTACACCGGGGAGCTGTTTTTT